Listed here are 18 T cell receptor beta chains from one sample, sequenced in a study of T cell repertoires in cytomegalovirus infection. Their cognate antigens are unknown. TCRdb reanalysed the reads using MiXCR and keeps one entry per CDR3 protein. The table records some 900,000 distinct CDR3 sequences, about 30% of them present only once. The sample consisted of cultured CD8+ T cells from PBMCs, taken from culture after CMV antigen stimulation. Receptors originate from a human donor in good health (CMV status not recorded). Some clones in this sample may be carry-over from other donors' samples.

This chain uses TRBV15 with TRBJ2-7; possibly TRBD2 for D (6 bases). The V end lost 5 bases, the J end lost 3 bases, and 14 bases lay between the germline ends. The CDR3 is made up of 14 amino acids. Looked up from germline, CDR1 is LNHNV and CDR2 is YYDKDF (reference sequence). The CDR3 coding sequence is TGTGCCACCAGCGACCGATCCGGGAGCTACGAGCAGTACTTC. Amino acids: CATSDRSGSYEQYF.

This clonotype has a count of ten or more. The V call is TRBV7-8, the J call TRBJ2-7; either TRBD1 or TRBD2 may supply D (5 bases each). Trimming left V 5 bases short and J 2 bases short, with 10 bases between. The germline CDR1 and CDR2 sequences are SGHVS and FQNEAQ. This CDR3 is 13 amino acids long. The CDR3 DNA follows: TGTGCCAGCAGCCGGGGCCCCGCCTACGAGCAGTACTTC. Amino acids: CASSRGPAYEQYF.

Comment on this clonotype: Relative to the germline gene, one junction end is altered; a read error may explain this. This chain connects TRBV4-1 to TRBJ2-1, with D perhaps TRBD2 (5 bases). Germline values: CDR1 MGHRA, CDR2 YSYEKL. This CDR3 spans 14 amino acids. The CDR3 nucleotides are TGTGCCAGCAGCCATGATTTGAACGGGGATGAGCAGTTCTTC. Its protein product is CASSHDLNGDEQFF.

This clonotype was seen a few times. Here the CDR3 reads CASSLFVRETQYF. CDR3 DNA: TGTGCCAGCAGTTTATTCGTTAGGGAGACCCAGTACTTC. This sequence joins TRBV27 and TRBJ2-5; D remains unclear. Germline CDR1 reads MNHEY; CDR2 reads SMNVEV (reference sequence). V was clipped by 1 base and J by 5 bases, with 8 bases between them. This CDR3 is built from 13 residues.

DNA for the CDR3: TGTGCCAGTAGTCTCGGCGGCAGGGTCGGCGAGCAGTACTTC. It encodes CASSLGGRVGEQYF. V usage is TRBV19 and J usage is TRBJ2-7; a weak D match, TRBD1 (5 bases). Germline V gene sequence: CDR1 LNHDA, CDR2 SQIVND (reference sequence). There are 14 residues in the CDR3. V was trimmed by 5 bases and J by 6 bases, leaving 17 bases between them. Complete variable domain (other parts from reference TRBV19 and TRBJ2-7): DGGITQSPKYLFRKEGQNVTLSCEQNLNHDAMYWYRQDPGQGLRLIYYSQIVNDFQKGDIAEGYSVSREKKESFPLTVTSAQKNPTAFYLCASSLGGRVGEQYFGPGTRLTVT.

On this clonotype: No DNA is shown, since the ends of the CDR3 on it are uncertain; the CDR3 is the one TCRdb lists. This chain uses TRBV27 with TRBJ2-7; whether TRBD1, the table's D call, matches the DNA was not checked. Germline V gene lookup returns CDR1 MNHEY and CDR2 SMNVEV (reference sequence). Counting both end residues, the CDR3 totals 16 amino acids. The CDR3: CASTLDGSSVGQGTYV.

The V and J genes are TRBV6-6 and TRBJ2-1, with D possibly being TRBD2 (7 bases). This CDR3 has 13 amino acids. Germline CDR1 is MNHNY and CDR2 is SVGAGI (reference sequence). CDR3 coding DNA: TGTGCTGAAGCCGGGGGGCCCTACAATGAGCAGTTCTTC. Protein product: CAEAGGPYNEQFF.

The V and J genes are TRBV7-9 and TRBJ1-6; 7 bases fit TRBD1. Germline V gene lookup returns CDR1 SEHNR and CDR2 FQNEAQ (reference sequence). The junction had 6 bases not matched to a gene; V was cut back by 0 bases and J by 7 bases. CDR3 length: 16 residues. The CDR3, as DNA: TGTGCCAGCAGCTTAGCGAAAGAGGGGGCCAATTCACCCCTCCACTTT. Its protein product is CASSLAKEGANSPLHF.

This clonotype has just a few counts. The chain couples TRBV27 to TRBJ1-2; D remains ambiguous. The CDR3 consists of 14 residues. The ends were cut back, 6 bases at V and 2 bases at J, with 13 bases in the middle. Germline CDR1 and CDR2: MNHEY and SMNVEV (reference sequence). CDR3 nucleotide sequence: TGTGCCAGCAGCACCGGACGGATGAACTATGGCTACACCTTC. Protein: CASSTGRMNYGYTF.

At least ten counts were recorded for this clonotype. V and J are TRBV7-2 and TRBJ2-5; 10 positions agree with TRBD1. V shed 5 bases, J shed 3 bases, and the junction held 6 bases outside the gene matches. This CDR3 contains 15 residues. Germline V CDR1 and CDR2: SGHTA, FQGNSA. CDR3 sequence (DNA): TGTGCCAGCAGCCCCCCGGGACAGGGGAAAGAGACCCAGTACTTC. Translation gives CASSPPGQGKETQYF.

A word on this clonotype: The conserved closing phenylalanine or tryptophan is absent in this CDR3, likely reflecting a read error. The CDR3 spells CASSLTPGPFYGYTL. CDR3 sequence (DNA): TGTGCCAGCAGCTTAACTCCAGGGCCATTCTATGGCTACACCTTA. This chain connects TRBV7-3 to TRBJ1-2; TRBD1 is a possible D gene (5 bases). Per the germline V gene, CDR1 is SGHTA and CDR2 is FQGTGA. Trimming took off 0 bases at V and 4 bases at J, with 12 bases between the two ends. The CDR3 runs 15 residues.

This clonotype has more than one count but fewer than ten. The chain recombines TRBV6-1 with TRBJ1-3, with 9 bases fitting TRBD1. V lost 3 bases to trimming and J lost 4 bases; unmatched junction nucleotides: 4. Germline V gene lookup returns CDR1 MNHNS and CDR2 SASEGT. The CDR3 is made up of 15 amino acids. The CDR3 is CASSDWTGVGNTIYF. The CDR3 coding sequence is TGTGCCAGCAGTGATTGGACAGGGGTCGGAAACACCATATATTTT.

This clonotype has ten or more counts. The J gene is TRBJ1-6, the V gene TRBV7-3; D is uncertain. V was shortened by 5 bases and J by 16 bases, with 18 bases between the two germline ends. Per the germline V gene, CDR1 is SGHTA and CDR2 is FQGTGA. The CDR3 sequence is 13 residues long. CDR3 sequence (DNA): TGTGCCAGCAGCGCAGAGCCACTGCTCCCTCTCCACTTT. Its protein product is CASSAEPLLPLHF.

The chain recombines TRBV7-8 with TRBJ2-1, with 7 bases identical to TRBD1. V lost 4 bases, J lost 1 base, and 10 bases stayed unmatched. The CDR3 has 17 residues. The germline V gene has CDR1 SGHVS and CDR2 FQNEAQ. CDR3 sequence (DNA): TGTGCCAGCAGCTGGGACAGCTTGCTGGGATCCTACAATGAGCAGTTCTTC. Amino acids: CASSWDSLLGSYNEQFF.

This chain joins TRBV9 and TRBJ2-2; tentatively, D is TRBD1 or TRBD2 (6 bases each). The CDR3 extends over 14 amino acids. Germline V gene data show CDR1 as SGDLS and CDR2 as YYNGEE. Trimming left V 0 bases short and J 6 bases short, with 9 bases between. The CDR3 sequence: CASSVAGAAGELFF. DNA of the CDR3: TGTGCCAGCAGCGTAGCGGGGGCCGCCGGGGAGCTGTTTTTT. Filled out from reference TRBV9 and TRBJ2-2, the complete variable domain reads DSGVTQTPKHLITATGQRVTLRCSPRSGDLSVYWYQQSLDQGLQFLIQYYNGEERAKGNILERFSAQQFPDLHSELNLSSLELGDSALYFCASSVAGAAGELFFGEGSRLTVL.

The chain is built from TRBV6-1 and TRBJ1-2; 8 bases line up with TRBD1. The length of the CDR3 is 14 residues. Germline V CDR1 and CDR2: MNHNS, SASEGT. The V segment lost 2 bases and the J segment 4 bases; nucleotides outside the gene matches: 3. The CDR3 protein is CASSEPTGGYGYTF. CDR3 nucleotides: TGTGCCAGCAGTGAACCCACAGGGGGCTATGGCTACACCTTC.

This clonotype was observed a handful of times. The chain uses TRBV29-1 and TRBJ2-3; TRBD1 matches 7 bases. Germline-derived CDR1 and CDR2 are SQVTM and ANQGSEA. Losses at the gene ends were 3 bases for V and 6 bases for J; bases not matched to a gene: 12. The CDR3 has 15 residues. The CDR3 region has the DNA TGCAGCGTTGAGGCTAAAGGGGGCATTGGGGATACGCAGTATTTT. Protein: CSVEAKGGIGDTQYF.

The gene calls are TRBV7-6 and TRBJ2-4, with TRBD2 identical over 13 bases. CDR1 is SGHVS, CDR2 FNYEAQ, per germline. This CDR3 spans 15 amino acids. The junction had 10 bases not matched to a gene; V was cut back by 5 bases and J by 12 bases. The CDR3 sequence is CASSLGLAGVEDQYF. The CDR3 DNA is TGTGCCAGCAGCCTAGGACTAGCGGGGGTTGAGGATCAGTACTTC. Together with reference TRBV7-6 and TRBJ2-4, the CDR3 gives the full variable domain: GAGVSQSPRYKVTKRGQDVALRCDPISGHVSLYWYRQALGQGPEFLTYFNYEAQQDKSGLPNDRFSAERPEGSISTLTIQRTEQRDSAMYRCASSLGLAGVEDQYFGAGTRLSVL.